This TCR beta chain was sequenced during a study of T cell changes during pregnancy in multiple sclerosis. The table came from immunoSEQ multiplex PCR; TCRdb's copy has only in-frame clones and leaves some out. In the table there are tens of thousands of clones, approximately 93% of which are singletons. The V gene's germline CDR1 is SGHAT and CDR2 FQNNGV. The CDR3 extends over 15 amino acids. Trimming cost V 5 bases and J 5 bases, with 18 bases left between them. V is TRBV11-2 and J is TRBJ2-5; possible D gene TRBD2, 6 bases. The sequencing here drew on CD8+ T cells from peripheral blood mononuclear cells, taken in the second trimester of pregnancy. The TCR comes from a female donor with multiple sclerosis, enrolled in a pregnancy study. This CDR3 reads CASSPPGRFHETQYF. CDR3 in DNA: TGTGCCAGCAGCCCACCGGGGAGGTTTCACGAGACCCAGTACTTC.